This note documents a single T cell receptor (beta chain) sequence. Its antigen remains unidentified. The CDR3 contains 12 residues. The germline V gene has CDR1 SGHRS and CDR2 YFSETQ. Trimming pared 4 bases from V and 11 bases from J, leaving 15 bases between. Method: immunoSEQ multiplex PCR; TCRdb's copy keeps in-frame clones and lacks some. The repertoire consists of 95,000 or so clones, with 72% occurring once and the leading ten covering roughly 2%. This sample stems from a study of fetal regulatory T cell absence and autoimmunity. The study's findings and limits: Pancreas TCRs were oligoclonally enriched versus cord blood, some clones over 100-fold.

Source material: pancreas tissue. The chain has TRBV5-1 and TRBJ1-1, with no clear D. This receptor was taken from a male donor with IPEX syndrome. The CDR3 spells CASSITGRGAFF. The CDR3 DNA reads TGCGCCAGCAGCATTACCGGGCGTGGGGCTTTCTTT.